The 18 T cell receptor beta chains below come from one sample, sequenced in a study of blood T cell repertoires in COVID-19. Repertoires were generated with immunoSEQ multiplex PCR, while TCRdb's copy carries only in-frame clones and drops some. The sample yields around 370,000 clones, around 91% seen once. Specimen: peripheral blood. These receptors all stem from a woman younger than 35 who had recovered from COVID-19.

The chain uses TRBV27 and TRBJ1-1, with TRBD1 as a possible D gene (6 bases). V was shortened by 2 bases and J by 7 bases, with 11 bases between the two germline ends. The CDR3 is 13 residues long. Germline CDR1 MNHEY, CDR2 SMNVEV (reference sequence). The chain's CDR3 is CASSLVRQDEAFF. The CDR3 DNA follows: TGTGCCAGCAGTTTAGTGAGACAGGATGAAGCTTTCTTT.

This chain's CDR3 is CASSSTWTGWSGYTF. Written as DNA, the CDR3 is TGTGCCAGCAGCTCGACCTGGACAGGGTGGTCTGGCTACACCTTC. This chain joins TRBV11-3 and TRBJ1-2; TRBD1 matches at 8 bases. CDR1 and CDR2 (germline): SGHNT, YENEEA. This CDR3 is 15 amino acids long. Trimming cost V 4 bases and J 7 bases; bases outside gene matches: 11. The full variable domain, completed using reference TRBV11-3 and TRBJ1-2, is EAGVVQSPRYKIIEKKQPVAFWCNPISGHNTLYWYLQNLGQGPELLIRYENEEAVDDSQLPKDRFSAERLKGVDSTLKIQPAELGDSAVYLCASSSTWTGWSGYTFGSGTRLTVV.

This sequence joins TRBV4-3 and TRBJ2-1, with a weak D call TRBD2 (5 bases). The CDR3 runs 15 residues. With 0 bases removed from V and 4 bases from J, the gap between germline ends came to 10 bases. The germline gives CDR1 LGHNA, CDR2 YSLEER. CDR3 in amino acids: CASSQDPTGYNEQFF. The CDR3 DNA is TGCGCCAGCAGCCAAGACCCGACGGGGTACAATGAGCAGTTCTTC.

The rearrangement uses TRBV10-2 and TRBJ1-5; D gene ambiguous. Germline lookup yields CDR1 WSHSY and CDR2 SAAADI. The CDR3 is 14 amino acids. V gave up 4 bases and J gave up 1 base, with 8 bases separating them. DNA of the CDR3: TGCGCCAGCAGTGGCATGGCCAGCAATCAGCCCCAGCATTTT. Encoded protein: CASSGMASNQPQHF.

This clone was seen only once. The CDR3 reads CASSQNWPSGTYNEQFF. The CDR3 nucleotides are TGCGCCAGCAGCCAAAACTGGCCTAGCGGTACCTACAATGAGCAGTTCTTC. The chain joins TRBV4-3 to TRBJ2-1; 7 positions match TRBD2. Germline V gene data show CDR1 as LGHNA and CDR2 as YSLEER. V lost 2 bases to trimming and J lost 2 bases; unmatched junction nucleotides: 9. This CDR3 is 17 amino acids long.

The V gene is TRBV24-1, the J gene TRBJ1-5, with TRBD1 identical over 9 bases. Trimming took 9 bases from V and 2 from J; bases not matched to a gene: 4. The CDR3 runs 14 residues. The germline V gene has CDR1 KGHDR and CDR2 SFDVKD. The CDR3, as DNA: TGTGCCACCTGGACAGGGGTCGGCAATCAGCCCCAGCATTTT. It yields the protein CATWTGVGNQPQHF.

The chain has TRBV6-2 or TRBV6-3 and TRBJ1-2; D remains ambiguous. V was trimmed by 2 bases and J by 0 bases, leaving 7 bases between them. CDR3 length: 14 residues. Germline values: CDR1 MNHEY, CDR2 SVGEGT. The CDR3 loop reads CASSYIETNYGYTF. CDR3 nucleotides: TGTGCCAGCAGTTACATAGAGACTAACTATGGCTACACCTTC.

The chain couples TRBV7-2 to TRBJ1-4, with 8 nucleotides matching TRBD1. V lost 4 bases and J lost 8; bases outside the gene matches: 9. The germline gives CDR1 SGHTA, CDR2 FQGNSA. This CDR3 has 15 residues. This CDR3 is CASSSPGQGWEKLFF. CDR3 bases: TGTGCCAGCAGCTCACCTGGACAGGGCTGGGAAAAACTGTTTTTT.

Note on this clone: The sample has other DNA sequences that encode this CDR3 too. The chain combines TRBV6-5 with TRBJ2-7; TRBD1 matches at 8 bases. Germline V CDR1 and CDR2: MNHEY, SVGAGI. V was clipped by 5 bases and J by 2 bases; unmatched bases: 2. CDR3 length: 13 residues. CDR3 sequence (DNA): TGTGCCAGCAGTCGGGGACAGGCCTACGAGCAGTACGTC. This codes for CASSRGQAYEQYV.

The chain recombines TRBV4-3 with TRBJ1-2; 10 bases align to TRBD1. This CDR3 spans 15 amino acids. Germline lookup yields CDR1 LGHNA and CDR2 YSLEER. V trimming: 4 bases; J trimming: 7 bases; junction bases outside the gene matches: 9. The CDR3 region has the DNA TGCGCCAGCAGCCCGTGGGACAGGGGATTCGGTGGCTACACCTTC. This codes for CASSPWDRGFGGYTF.

This chain links TRBV10-1 with TRBJ2-7; TRBD1 might be the D (8 bases). Germline V lookup: CDR1 WNHNN, CDR2 SYGVQD (reference sequence). The V end lost 3 bases, the J end lost 3 bases, and 33 bases lay between the germline ends. CDR3 length: 21 residues. CDR3 sequence reads: CASSDQDGQGGQLDRYYEQYV. The CDR3 DNA reads TGCGCCAGCAGTGACCAAGACGGACAGGGAGGGCAACTCGACCGCTACTACGAGCAGTACGTC.

The chain employs TRBV5-6 and TRBJ1-4; 10 bases fit TRBD1. Germline V gene lookup returns CDR1 SGHDT and CDR2 YYEEEE. The ends lost 3 bases at V and 6 bases at J; junction bases unmatched: 5. The CDR3 extends over 15 amino acids. Written as DNA, the CDR3 is TGTGCCAGCAGCTACAGACAGGGGGCGTATGAAAAACTGTTTTTT. Encoded protein: CASSYRQGAYEKLFF.

Only one count was recorded for this clone. The V gene is TRBV11-2, the J gene TRBJ2-1; D ambiguous. This CDR3 has 14 amino acids. Germline values: CDR1 SGHAT, CDR2 FQNNGV. Trimming cost V 2 bases and J 4 bases, with 9 bases left between them. The CDR3 reads CASSLFVSYNEQFF. CDR3 sequence (DNA): TGTGCCAGCAGCTTATTTGTCAGTTACAATGAGCAGTTCTTC.

The V and J genes are TRBV20-1 and TRBJ1-1; possibly TRBD1 for D (6 bases). CDR3 length: 13 amino acids. The germline CDR1 and CDR2 sequences are DFQATT and SNEGSKA (reference sequence). V lost 3 bases to trimming and J lost 5 bases, with 13 bases between them. This chain's CDR3 is CSASGGRGTEAFF. DNA for the CDR3: TGCAGTGCTAGTGGGGGGCGCGGGACTGAAGCTTTCTTT.

In nucleotides, the CDR3 is TGCGCCAGCAGCCAAATGAGCGGAACTAATGAAAAACTGTTTTTT. Protein sequence: CASSQMSGTNEKLFF. V is TRBV4-3 and J is TRBJ1-4; D unclear. The CDR3 has 15 amino acids. Trimming pared 2 bases from V and 1 base from J, leaving 8 bases between. Germline V CDR1 and CDR2: LGHNA, YSLEER.

The V and J genes are TRBV2 and TRBJ2-2, with D perhaps TRBD2 (6 bases). Germline CDR1 and CDR2: SNHLY and FYNNEI. CDR3 size: 12 residues. The V end was cut by 7 bases, the J end by 6 bases, with 9 bases between. The CDR3 protein is CASNWGAGELFF. CDR3 in DNA: TGTGCCAGCAATTGGGGGGCCGGGGAGCTGTTTTTT.

A single count supports this clone. This rearrangement joins TRBV7-2 to TRBJ1-2; TRBD1 aligns across 10 bases. Losses at the gene ends were 1 base for V and 4 bases for J; bases not matched to a gene: 6. Per germline, CDR1 SGHTA and CDR2 FQGNSA. The CDR3 contains 16 residues. The CDR3: CASSLVRDRGLYGYTF. The CDR3 coding sequence is TGTGCCAGCAGCTTAGTTAGGGACAGGGGACTCTATGGCTACACCTTC.

The genes are TRBV27 and TRBJ2-1, with D possibly matching TRBD2 (6 bases). The germline V gene encodes CDR1 MNHEY and CDR2 SMNVEV (reference sequence). V lost 4 bases and J 6 bases, leaving 16 bases between the germline ends. The CDR3 is made up of 15 amino acids. CDR3: CASSSRRARSNEQFF. CDR3 DNA sequence: TGTGCCAGCAGTTCGAGGAGGGCCCGGTCCAATGAGCAGTTCTTC.